Presented here are 24 T cell receptor beta chains from one specimen sequenced in a study of cytomegalovirus exposure and HLA in healthy donors. Both 60 Vbeta primers and 13 Jbeta primers went into the PCR. This table comes from immunoSEQ multiplex PCR, and its TCRdb copy is limited to in-frame clones, with some not included. This table holds some 110,000 clones, roughly 83% found once. Input material: PBMCs. All receptors come from a woman in her late teens or twenties in good health and CMV-seropositive.

Remarks on this clone: The same CDR3 can be traced to other DNA sequences in this sample. The CDR3 loop reads CASSWGQETYEQYF. CDR3 DNA sequence: TGCGCCAGCAGCTGGGGACAAGAGACCTACGAGCAGTACTTC. The chain couples TRBV5-1 to TRBJ2-7; D is perhaps TRBD1 (6 bases). CDR3 length: 14 amino acids. Germline CDR1 is SGHRS and CDR2 is YFSETQ. Between the trimmed V and J ends, which lost 3 bases and 2 bases, there was a span of 12 bases.

V gene TRBV11-3 combines with J gene TRBJ2-7; D ambiguous. Germline lookup yields CDR1 SGHNT and CDR2 YENEEA. The CDR3 length is 14 residues. V was shortened by 1 base and J by 2 bases, with 9 bases between the two germline ends. The CDR3 is CASSLAATTYEQYF. The CDR3 DNA sequence: TGTGCCAGCAGCTTAGCCGCTACTACCTACGAGCAGTACTTC.

The gene calls are TRBV19 and TRBJ2-1, with TRBD2 matching 8 bases. V dropped 1 base and J dropped 4; count of bases not matched to a gene: 6. The CDR3 runs to 16 residues. The V gene's germline CDR1 is LNHDA and CDR2 SQIVND (reference sequence). In DNA, the CDR3 is TGTGCCAGTAGTATAGGCACTAGCGGACTATACAATGAGCAGTTCTTC. It is translated as CASSIGTSGLYNEQFF.

The gene calls are TRBV5-8 and TRBJ2-2, with 12 nucleotides matching TRBD2. Trimming at V came to 0 bases and at J to 4 bases, leaving 7 bases not matched to a gene. This CDR3 has 18 residues. CDR1 and CDR2 (germline): SGHTS, YDEGEE. In nucleotides, the CDR3 is TGTGCCAGCAGCTTGGCTAGCGGGAGGGCCTGGGGCACCGGGGAGCTGTTTTTT. Its protein product is CASSLASGRAWGTGELFF.

The chain joins TRBV6-1 to TRBJ2-2; no definite D call. Looked up from germline, CDR1 is MNHNS and CDR2 is SASEGT. This CDR3 has 14 residues. Deletions cut 6 bases from V and 5 bases from J, with 13 bases between. The CDR3 region has the DNA TGTGCCAGCAGCCCCCGGGTTGAGACCGGGGAGCTGTTTTTT. Its translation: CASSPRVETGELFF.

The rearrangement uses TRBV2 and TRBJ1-1; weak D call: TRBD1 (5 bases). V shed 0 bases and J shed 0 bases, with 17 bases lying between them. There are 18 residues in the CDR3. Germline CDR1 is SNHLY and CDR2 is FYNNEI. DNA of the CDR3: TGTGCCAGCAGTGAAGCGCTTCCGCAGGGAGGGTTGAACACTGAAGCTTTCTTT. Amino acids: CASSEALPQGGLNTEAFF.

In its sample, this clone was seen a few times. V and J are TRBV10-1 and TRBJ2-1; possibly TRBD1 for D (6 bases). The V and J ends lost 5 bases and 6 bases respectively, with 14 bases between them. CDR3 length equals 14 residues. Looked up from germline, CDR1 is WNHNN and CDR2 is SYGVQD (reference sequence). This chain's CDR3 is CASSQGEGGNEQFF. The CDR3 bases are TGCGCCAGCAGTCAGGGTGAAGGGGGCAATGAGCAGTTCTTC.

In regard to this clone: At one end, the junction sequence differs from germline, possibly due to a read error. V is TRBV7-9 and J is TRBJ2-5, with D perhaps matching TRBD1 (5 bases). CDR1 and CDR2 from the germline V gene are SEHNR and FQNEAQ (reference sequence). CDR3 length: 12 residues. Here the CDR3 DNA reads TGTTCCAGCAGTCAAGGGGAAGAGACCCAGTACTTC. Residues: CSSSQGEETQYF.

The CDR3 sequence is CASSWGLKQGNEQFF. CDR3 nucleotide sequence: TGTGCCAGCAGTTGGGGACTAAAGCAGGGCAATGAGCAGTTCTTC. This chain joins TRBV6-5 and TRBJ2-1, with TRBD2 identical over 7 bases. The CDR3 totals 15 residues. V dropped 4 bases and J dropped 6; count of bases not matched to a gene: 9. The germline V gene encodes CDR1 MNHEY and CDR2 SVGAGI.

This clone appeared once. The rearrangement uses TRBV6-5 and TRBJ1-2, with TRBD1 matching over 9 bases. The germline V gene has CDR1 MNHEY and CDR2 SVGAGI. V gave up 5 bases and J gave up 7 bases; unmatched junction bases: 11. The CDR3 is 15 residues long. CDR3 loop: CASSAPRDRVGGYTF. Here the CDR3 DNA reads TGTGCCAGCAGTGCGCCCAGGGACAGGGTCGGTGGCTACACCTTC.

The V and J genes are TRBV4-1 and TRBJ1-1; TRBD1 matches 7 bases. Per germline, CDR1 MGHRA and CDR2 YSYEKL. The trim removed 4 bases at V and 2 bases at J, leaving 10 bases unmatched. This CDR3 contains 16 residues. The CDR3 DNA sequence: TGCGCCAGCAGCCGACGCGATACAGGGGAAAACACTGAAGCTTTCTTT. Encoded protein: CASSRRDTGENTEAFF.

This clone was recorded once. The chain combines TRBV4-2 with TRBJ2-5, with 7 bases that match TRBD2. The last part of the DNA fits TRBJ2-7 better; the J call may be wrong. This CDR3 is 17 amino acids long. The germline V gene has CDR1 LGHNA and CDR2 YNFKEQ. The CDR3 nucleotides read TGTGCCAGCAGCCAAGATCCCGGGCCGGGAGGAAGTTACGAGCAGTACTTC. Its protein is CASSQDPGPGGSYEQYF.

The CDR3 DNA follows: TGTGCCAGCAGCCACGTCCGGACTAGCGTCTACGAGCAGTACTTC. As protein: CASSHVRTSVYEQYF. The chain recombines TRBV11-2 with TRBJ2-7; 9 nucleotides match TRBD2. The CDR3 totals 15 residues. CDR1 and CDR2 (germline): SGHAT, FQNNGV. Germline trimming cut 5 bases from V and 3 bases from J; bases unmatched to any gene: 8.

About this clone: One junction end does not reproduce the germline sequence, and a read error may be involved. The same CDR3 arises from other DNA sequences in this sample as well. This rearrangement joins TRBV19 to TRBJ1-6, with 7 bases aligning to TRBD1. In germline, CDR1 is LNHDA, CDR2 SQIVND (reference sequence). This CDR3 spans 16 amino acids. The CDR3 sequence is CASSIGTGAYDSPLHF. The CDR3 DNA reads as TGTGCCAGTAGTATCGGTACAGGGGCGTATGATTCCCCCCTCCACTTT.

The chain has TRBV7-9 and TRBJ1-4; D is ambiguous. Trimming pared 1 base from V and 8 bases from J, leaving 11 bases between. This CDR3 region has 14 residues. CDR1 SEHNR and CDR2 FQNEAQ come from the germline V gene (reference sequence). The CDR3 sequence: CASSLGGDWEKLFF. In DNA form, the CDR3 reads TGTGCCAGCAGCTTAGGAGGAGATTGGGAAAAACTGTTTTTT.

This clone was counted between two and nine times. CDR3 DNA: TGTGCCAGCAGCGTAGGGGCGGGAGGTGGGTACGAGCAGTACTTC. This sequence encodes CASSVGAGGGYEQYF. This rearrangement joins TRBV9 to TRBJ2-7, with 8 bases that match TRBD2. Germline V gives CDR1 SGDLS, CDR2 YYNGEE. CDR3 size: 15 residues. Trimming removed 0 bases from V and 4 bases from J; junction bases left unmatched: 6.

The gene calls are TRBV28 and TRBJ2-3; TRBD2 agrees at 12 bases. Germline CDR1 and CDR2: MDHEN and SYDVKM. The J segment lost 2 bases and the V segment lost 5 bases, leaving 5 bases of the junction unmatched. The CDR3 length is 16 residues. CDR3 bases: TGTGCCAGCAGTATCTCTAGCGGGAGGGACACAGATACGCAGTATTTT. It specifies CASSISSGRDTDTQYF.

The V call is TRBV10-3, the J call TRBJ2-5; TRBD2 aligns across 9 bases. V lost 5 bases and J lost 2; bases outside the gene matches: 6. The CDR3 sequence is 15 residues long. Germline V gene data show CDR1 as ENHRY and CDR2 as SYGVKD. This chain's CDR3 is CAISLAGALQETQYF. DNA for the CDR3: TGTGCCATCAGTTTAGCGGGAGCGTTACAAGAGACCCAGTACTTC.

This clone occurred once. V gene TRBV4-1 combines with J gene TRBJ2-1; 13 positions agree with TRBD2. The junction had 4 bases not matched to a gene; V was cut back by 2 bases and J by 3 bases. CDR1 MGHRA and CDR2 YSYEKL come from the germline V gene. CDR3 length: 17 residues. This CDR3 is CASSQPTSGRFYNEQFF. CDR3 nucleotide sequence: TGCGCCAGCAGCCAACCGACTAGCGGGAGGTTCTACAATGAGCAGTTCTTC.

The chain joins TRBV5-4 to TRBJ1-2; no firm D call. Germline CDR1 and CDR2: SGHNT and YYREEE (reference sequence). The CDR3 contains 15 residues. V gave up 4 bases and J gave up 1 base, with 14 bases separating them. CDR3 nucleotides: TGTGCCAGCAGCCCCCCGGACGGACTTAACTATGGCTACACCTTC. As protein: CASSPPDGLNYGYTF.

The V and J genes are TRBV4-2 and TRBJ2-1; weak D call: TRBD2 (7 bases). Trimming took 4 bases from V and 8 from J, leaving 15 bases between them. Germline-derived CDR1 and CDR2 are LGHNA and YNFKEQ. The CDR3 covers 14 residues. CDR3 in DNA: TGTGCCAGCAGCCGGAGGGGGGGCGGGGATGAGCAGTTCTTC. Encoded protein: CASSRRGGGDEQFF.

This clone has only a few counts. The chain combines TRBV19 with TRBJ2-3; 9 nucleotides agree with TRBD2. Germline values: CDR1 LNHDA, CDR2 SQIVND (reference sequence). This CDR3 has 15 residues. V dropped 3 bases and J dropped 6; count of bases not matched to a gene: 7. CDR3 amino acids: CASSMDSGSSDTQYF. DNA of the CDR3: TGTGCCAGTAGTATGGATAGCGGGAGTTCGGATACGCAGTATTTT.

V gene TRBV5-6 combines with J gene TRBJ1-1, with 7 bases lining up with TRBD1. The trim removed 0 bases at V and 2 bases at J, leaving 4 bases unmatched. Germline CDR1 reads SGHDT; CDR2 reads YYEEEE. The CDR3 has 15 residues. The CDR3 DNA reads as TGTGCCAGCAGCTTGGCGGACAGGACAAACACTGAAGCTTTCTTT. It yields the protein CASSLADRTNTEAFF.

The chain carries TRBV25-1 and TRBJ2-4; tentative D call: TRBD2 (6 bases). Looked up from germline, CDR1 is MGHDK and CDR2 is SYGVNS. CDR3 length: 14 amino acids. V gave up 1 base and J gave up 10 bases, with 14 bases separating them. CDR3 amino acids: CASSELGGIGIQYF. DNA for the CDR3: TGTGCCAGCAGTGAATTGGGCGGGATCGGAATTCAGTACTTC.